This is a list of T cell receptor beta chains from one sample in a study of shared clonotypes between healthy human individuals. Using immunoSEQ multiplex PCR, the repertoire was profiled, and TCRdb retains in-frame clones only, with some absent. The sample has over 2 million clones, 85% to 95% seen once. The specimen sequenced was naive CD4+ T cells from PBMCs. The source of these receptors is a man aged 18 to 29 in good health. Some clones in this sample may be carry-over from other donors' samples. CDR3s include the opening cysteine and the closing phenylalanine or tryptophan. D genes are given only for firm matches. Clone sizes are given selectively: once, few, many, or a class where the clone is expanded.

CDR3,DNA,size,length,J,V,D
CASSPRSSTEAFF,TGTGCCAGCAGCCCCCGTTCGAGCACTGAAGCTTTCTTT,few,13,TRBJ1-1,TRBV7-3,-
CASSQDEWVVREEGLVDTQYF,TGTGCCAGCAGCCAAGATGAGTGGGTTGTCCGGGAAGAAGGACTAGTGGATACGCAGTATTTT,once,21,TRBJ2-3,TRBV4-2,TRBD2
CAISSQGDDTEAFF,TGTGCCATCAGTTCACAGGGGGATGACACTGAAGCTTTCTTT,-,14,TRBJ1-1,TRBV10-3,TRBD1
CASTYSGRWGEQFF,TGTGCCAGTACATATTCGGGACGCTGGGGTGAGCAGTTCTTC,-,14,TRBJ2-1,TRBV19,-
CASSLSTGEETQYF,TGTGCCAGCTCACTATCGACAGGGGAAGAGACCCAGTACTTC,-,14,TRBJ2-5,TRBV18,TRBD1
CASSVVGPLGGPDTQYF,TGTGCCAGCAGCGTGGTGGGTCCCCTGGGGGGTCCAGATACGCAGTATTTT,-,17,TRBJ2-3,TRBV5-6,-
CASSSSGGGLGGYTF,TGTGCCAGCAGTTCGTCCGGGGGGGGACTCGGTGGCTACACCTTC,-,15,TRBJ1-2,TRBV28,-
CASSLGTDSYEQYF,TGTGCCAGCAGCTTAGGGACAGACTCCTACGAGCAGTACTTC,once,14,TRBJ2-7,TRBV7-9,-
CASSLVPGQSSSGNTIYF,TGTGCCAGCAGCTTAGTACCGGGACAGTCGAGCTCTGGAAACACCATATATTTT,-,18,TRBJ1-3,TRBV7-2,TRBD1
CASVGTSGFYEQYF,TGTGCCAGCGTGGGGACTAGCGGGTTCTACGAGCAGTACTTC,-,14,TRBJ2-7,TRBV2,TRBD2
CASSSGVWTGDPDTQYF,TGTGCCAGCAGCTCAGGGGTCTGGACAGGGGACCCAGATACGCAGTATTTT,once,17,TRBJ2-3,TRBV7-6,TRBD1
CASSDPRRGGETQYF,TGTGCCAGCAGTGACCCCCGGCGGGGAGGAGAGACCCAGTACTTC,-,15,TRBJ2-5,TRBV6-1,-
CASSQNRVNTGELFF,TGCGCCAGCAGCCAGAACAGGGTAAACACCGGGGAGCTGTTTTTT,-,15,TRBJ2-2,TRBV4-1,-
CASSEFLAGAGETQYF,TGTGCCAGCAGTGAATTCCTAGCGGGAGCGGGAGAGACCCAGTACTTC,-,16,TRBJ2-5,TRBV2,TRBD2
CASSALGQGSTDTQYF,TGCGCCAGCAGCGCACTAGGACAGGGTTCCACAGATACGCAGTATTTT,-,16,TRBJ2-3,TRBV5-1,TRBD1
CASSYTRGFTDTQYF,TGTGCCAGCAGTTACACCCGGGGCTTCACAGATACGCAGTATTTT,-,15,TRBJ2-3,TRBV6-5,-
CASSYNGRSNTEAFF,TGTGCCAGCAGTTACAACGGCAGATCGAACACTGAAGCTTTCTTT,-,15,TRBJ1-1,TRBV6-5,-
CASSPPSAEGQYF,TGTGCCAGCTCACCACCGTCGGCCGAGGGTCAGTATTTT,-,13,TRBJ2-3,TRBV18,-
CATQKGIGTEAFF,TGCGCCACCCAGAAGGGTATCGGCACTGAAGCTTTCTTT,-,13,TRBJ1-1,TRBV4-1,-
CASSSRQVFAYEQYF,TGTGCCAGCAGCTCGAGACAGGTGTTCGCCTACGAGCAGTACTTC,-,15,TRBJ2-7,TRBV7-2,-
CASSEAGSSGRRNEQYF,TGCGCCAGCAGTGAAGCGGGGTCTAGCGGGCGGCGGAACGAGCAGTACTTC,once,17,TRBJ2-7,TRBV10-1,TRBD2
CASSFGLAGGISETQYF,TGTGCCAGCAGCTTCGGACTAGCGGGAGGTATCAGTGAGACCCAGTACTTC,-,17,TRBJ2-5,TRBV11-3,TRBD2
CAISGTYYNEQFF,TGTGCCATTTCCGGGACATACTACAATGAGCAGTTCTTC,-,13,TRBJ2-1,TRBV2,-